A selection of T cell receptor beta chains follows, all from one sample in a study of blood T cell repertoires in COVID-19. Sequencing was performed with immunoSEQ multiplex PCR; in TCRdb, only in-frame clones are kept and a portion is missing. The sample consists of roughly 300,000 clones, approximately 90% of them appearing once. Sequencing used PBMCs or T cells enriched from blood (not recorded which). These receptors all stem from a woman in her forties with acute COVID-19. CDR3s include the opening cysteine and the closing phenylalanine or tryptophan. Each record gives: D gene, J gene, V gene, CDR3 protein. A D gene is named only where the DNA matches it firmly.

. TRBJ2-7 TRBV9 CASSGTDYEQYF
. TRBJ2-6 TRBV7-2 CASSLVSAVLRGANVLTF
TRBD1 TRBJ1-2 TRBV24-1 CATSDPGTDYGYTF
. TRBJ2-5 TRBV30 CAWSVTTGGAFETQYF
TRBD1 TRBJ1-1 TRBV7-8 CASSLSGQLNTEAFF
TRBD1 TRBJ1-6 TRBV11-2 CASSWELGTGRSPLHF
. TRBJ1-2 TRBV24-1 CATSDSDSTNYGYTF
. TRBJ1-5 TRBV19 CASRDTGNLGPQHF
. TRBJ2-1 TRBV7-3 CASSLQGGYNEQFF
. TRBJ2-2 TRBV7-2 CASSFDLAVTGELFF